This T cell receptor (beta chain) was obtained from a study of T cell changes during pregnancy in multiple sclerosis. Here immunoSEQ multiplex PCR was the method, and the copy in TCRdb shows in-frame clones only, minus some. The sample holds roughly 110,000 clones; less than 95% are singletons and the top ten take around 1.5%. The CDR3 length is 15 residues. The germline V gene has CDR1 SEHNR and CDR2 FQNEAQ (reference sequence). The V and J ends lost 7 bases and 2 bases, in that order; junction bases with no gene match: 9. Sample: peripheral blood, taken after pregnancy. The V and J genes are TRBV7-9 and TRBJ2-7; 9 bases match TRBD2. The sequence came from a female donor with multiple sclerosis, enrolled in a pregnancy study. CDR3: CASTPGLAQPYEQYF. The CDR3 DNA follows: TGTGCCAGCACCCCGGGACTAGCTCAGCCCTACGAGCAGTACTTC.